The entry that follows covers one TCR beta chain sequence. This receptor's antigen is unknown. Per-base quality was not reported, and no clone a single base away is much larger than it. The protocol used for the library was 5' RACE. TCRdb shows the sequencer as Illumina HiSeq 2500. A second PCR of roughly 7 to 11 cycles was performed with a sample-barcoded 5' primer and a J-beta primer mix. A unique molecular identifier was introduced onto each TCR beta cDNA molecule by a template-switch 5' adaptor carrying 12 random nucleotides. Each sample yielded at least 2.5 million CDR3-containing paired-end reads. All of the RNA was converted into first-strand cDNA using the Mint cDNA synthesis kit, with a TRBC-specific oligonucleotide serving as the primer. All cDNA was treated with uracil-DNA glycosylase and then went through a first 18-cycle PCR with the universal primers M1SS and BC2_uni_R. Per the original workflow: For normalization, 1 million high-quality reads were randomly selected from each sample, with every read carrying a distinct molecular identifier. Instead of being binned into consensus sequences, reads with shared molecular identifiers were discarded. MiTCR, run with a Q25 quality threshold and the strictest error-elimination algorithm, handled CDR3 identification, clonotype clustering and error correction. A nonparametric unseen species model with Euler transformation was used to estimate lower-bound total TCR beta diversity. TCRdb itself trimmed the public reads at Q25 with fastp, ran MiXCR and retained productive beta chains. CDR3 protein sequences are deduplicated, and each keeps its most common genes and DNA. These V and J calls derive from TCRdb rather than the authors' analysis. The sample table lists about 1.8 million distinct CDR3 sequences, around half of them with a count of one. The ten largest clonotypes hold 2.1% of the sample.

V loses 2 bases at its end and J loses 9 bases; junction bases beyond the gene matches: 8. The germline V gene sets CDR1 to SGHTA and CDR2 to FQGTGA. The CDR3 holds 15 amino acids from the cysteine to the phenylalanine. Only CDR3 DNA remains: 45 bases, in frame from the first base. This sample stems from a study of blood T cells in healthy people across ages (dated by TCRdb to 2014 to 2015). At the level of the whole study: In model experiments, roughly one uniquely barcoded TCR beta cDNA molecule per two T cells was captured by template switching. Age-related changes in TCR beta repertoire diversity were measured in the study by deep sequencing normalized with unique cDNA molecular identifiers. The donors were divided into four age groups: young (average roughly 17 years), middle-aged (roughly 40), aged (around 67) and long-lived (roughly 86). Donors of different ages were randomly distributed across sequencing lanes to avoid experimental bias. Two additional independent replicas of 1 million unique cDNA reads from the same blood draw were analyzed for two donors (one aged 18 to 29 and one aged 80 or older).

The donors were 40 or so Caucasian individuals from Russia, aged 6 to 90 years, who were systemically healthy. Each donor gave ten milliliters of peripheral blood, collected into EDTA-treated Vacutainer tubes. Ficoll-Paque density-gradient centrifugation was used to isolate PBMCs, with at least 6 million per sample. Trizol reagent was used to extract total RNA from the PBMCs, yielding at least 5.5 micrograms per sample. For every donor, an aliquot of PBMCs went through flow cytometry to measure the percentages of naive CD45RAhigh/CD27high T cells. The research as a whole found: Total diversity estimates from one million sequenced T cells were considered lower bounds and underestimates. As age increased, observed TCR beta diversity per million T cells dropped in a roughly linear way, and a significant reduction was already evident by age around 41. A strong correlation was found between observed TCR beta diversity and the percentage of naive T cells measured by flow cytometry. Compared with the aged group, the long-lived group had more naive CD4+ T cells, fewer expanded clones and increased TCR diversity, a pattern suggesting age selection. Because donor CMV infection status was unknown, age-related changes in expanded clonotypes were potentially confounded. Because profiling used bulk unsorted PBMCs, naive and antigen-experienced compartments could not be compared conclusively.

The material sequenced was blood. The chain employs TRBV7-3 and TRBJ2-1; 9 bases in the junction line up with TRBD1. The TCR comes from a woman between 40 and 50 years old in good health. CDR3 reads: CASSLVGQGIGEQFF. The DNA sequence follows: TGTGCCAGCAGCTTAGTAGGACAGGGGATCGGTGAGCAGTTCTTC.